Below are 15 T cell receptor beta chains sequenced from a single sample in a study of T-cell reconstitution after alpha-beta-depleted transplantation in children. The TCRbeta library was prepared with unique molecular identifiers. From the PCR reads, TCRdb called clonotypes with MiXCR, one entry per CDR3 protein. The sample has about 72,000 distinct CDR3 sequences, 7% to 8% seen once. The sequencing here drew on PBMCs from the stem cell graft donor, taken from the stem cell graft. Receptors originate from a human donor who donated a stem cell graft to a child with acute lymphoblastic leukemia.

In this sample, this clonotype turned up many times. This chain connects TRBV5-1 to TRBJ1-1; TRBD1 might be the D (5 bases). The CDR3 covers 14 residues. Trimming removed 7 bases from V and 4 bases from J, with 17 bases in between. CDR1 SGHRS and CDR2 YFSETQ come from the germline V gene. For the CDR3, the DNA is TGCGCCAGCCGCGGGGACCGCGGAGGCACTGAAGCTTTCTTT. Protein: CASRGDRGGTEAFF. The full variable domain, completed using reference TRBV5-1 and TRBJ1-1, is KAGVTQTPRYLIKTRGQQVTLSCSPISGHRSVSWYQQTPGQGLQFLFEYFSETQRNKGNFPGRFSGRQFSNSRSEMNVSTLELGDSALYLCASRGDRGGTEAFFGQGTRLTVV.

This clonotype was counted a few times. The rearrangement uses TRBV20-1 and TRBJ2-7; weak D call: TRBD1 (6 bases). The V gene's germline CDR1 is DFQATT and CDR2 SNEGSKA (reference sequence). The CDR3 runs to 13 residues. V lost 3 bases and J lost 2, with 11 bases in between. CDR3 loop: CSARVQGTYEQYF. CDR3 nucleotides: TGCAGTGCTAGGGTACAGGGAACCTACGAGCAGTACTTC.

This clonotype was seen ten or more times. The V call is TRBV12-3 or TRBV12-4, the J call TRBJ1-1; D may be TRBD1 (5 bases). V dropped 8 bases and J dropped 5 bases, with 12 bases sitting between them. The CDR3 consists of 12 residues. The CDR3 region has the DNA TGTGCCAGCTGGGGGGGGGAGACTGAAGCTTTCTTT. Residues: CASWGGETEAFF.

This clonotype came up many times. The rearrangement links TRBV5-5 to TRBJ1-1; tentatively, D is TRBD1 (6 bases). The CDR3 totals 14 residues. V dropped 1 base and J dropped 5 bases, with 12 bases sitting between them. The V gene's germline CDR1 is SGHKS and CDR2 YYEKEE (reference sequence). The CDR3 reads CASSLSYRETEAFF. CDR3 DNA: TGTGCCAGCAGCTTGAGTTACAGGGAGACTGAAGCTTTCTTT.

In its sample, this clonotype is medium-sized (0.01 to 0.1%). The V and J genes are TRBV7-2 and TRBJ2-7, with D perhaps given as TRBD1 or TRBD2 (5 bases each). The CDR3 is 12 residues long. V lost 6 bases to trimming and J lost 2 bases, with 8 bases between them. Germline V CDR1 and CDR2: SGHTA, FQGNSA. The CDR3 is CASSEGPYEQYF. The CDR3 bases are TGTGCCAGCAGTGAGGGACCCTACGAGCAGTACTTC.

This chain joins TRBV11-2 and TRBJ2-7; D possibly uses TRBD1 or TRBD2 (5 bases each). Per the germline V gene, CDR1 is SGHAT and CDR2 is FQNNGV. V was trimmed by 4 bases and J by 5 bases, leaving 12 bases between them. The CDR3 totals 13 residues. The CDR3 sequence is CASSYEGLHEQYF. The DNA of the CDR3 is TGTGCCAGCAGCTACGAGGGGTTGCACGAGCAGTACTTC.

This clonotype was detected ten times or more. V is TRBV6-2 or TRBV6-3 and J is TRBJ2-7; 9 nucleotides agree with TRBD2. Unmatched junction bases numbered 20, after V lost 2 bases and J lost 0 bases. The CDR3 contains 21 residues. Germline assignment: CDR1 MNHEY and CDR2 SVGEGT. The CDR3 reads CASSYHYRTTGTSRGSYEQYF. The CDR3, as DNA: TGTGCCAGCAGTTACCACTACCGGACCACAGGGACTAGCCGGGGCTCCTACGAGCAGTACTTC.

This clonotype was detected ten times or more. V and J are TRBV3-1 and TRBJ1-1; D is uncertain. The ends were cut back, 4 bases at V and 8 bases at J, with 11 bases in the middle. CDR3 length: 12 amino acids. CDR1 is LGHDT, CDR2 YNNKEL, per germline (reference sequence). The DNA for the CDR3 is TGTGCCAGCAGCCTATCGGCCAGAGAAGCTTTCTTT. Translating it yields CASSLSAREAFF.

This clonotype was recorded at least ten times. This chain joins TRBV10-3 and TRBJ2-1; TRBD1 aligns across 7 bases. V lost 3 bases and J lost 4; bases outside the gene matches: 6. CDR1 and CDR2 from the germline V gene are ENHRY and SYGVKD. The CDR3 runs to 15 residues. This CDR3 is CAISEGGQAYNEQFF. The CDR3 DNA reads TGTGCCATCAGTGAAGGAGGACAGGCGTACAATGAGCAGTTCTTC.

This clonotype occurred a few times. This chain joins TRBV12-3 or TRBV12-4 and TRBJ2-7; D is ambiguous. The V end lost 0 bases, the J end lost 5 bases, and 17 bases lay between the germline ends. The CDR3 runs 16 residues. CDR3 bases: TGTGCCAGCAGTTTAGCGCAGAACTTTCTGCCCCACGAGCAGTACTTC. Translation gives CASSLAQNFLPHEQYF.

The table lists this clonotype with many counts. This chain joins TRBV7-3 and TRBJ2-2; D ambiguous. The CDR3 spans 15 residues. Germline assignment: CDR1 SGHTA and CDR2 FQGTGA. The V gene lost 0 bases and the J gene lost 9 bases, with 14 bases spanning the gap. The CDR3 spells CASSLTPQAGRELFF. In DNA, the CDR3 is TGTGCCAGCAGCTTAACCCCCCAGGCAGGCCGGGAGCTGTTTTTT.

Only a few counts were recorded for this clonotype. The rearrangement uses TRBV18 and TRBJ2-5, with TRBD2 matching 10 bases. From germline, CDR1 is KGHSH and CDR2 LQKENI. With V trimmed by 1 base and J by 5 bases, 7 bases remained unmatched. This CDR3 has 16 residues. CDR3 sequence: CASSPQLAGTGETQYF. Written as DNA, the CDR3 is TGTGCCAGCTCACCACAACTAGCGGGAACTGGGGAGACCCAGTACTTC.

The chain's CDR3 is CASSKSSYNSPLHF. The CDR3 nucleotides read TGTGCCAGCAGTAAGAGCTCCTATAATTCACCCCTCCACTTT. The V gene is TRBV21-1, the J gene TRBJ1-6. TRBV21-1 is listed as a pseudogene. The CDR3 runs 14 residues.

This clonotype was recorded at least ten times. The CDR3 DNA reads as TGCGCCAGCACGAAGCGGGAGGCAGATACGCAGTATTTT. Translated, it gives CASTKREADTQYF. The chain employs TRBV5-1 and TRBJ2-3, with 9 bases aligning to TRBD2. The CDR3 consists of 13 residues. CDR1 SGHRS and CDR2 YFSETQ come from the germline V gene. The V gene end was trimmed by 6 bases and the J gene end by 4 bases; junction bases not matched to a gene: 3. Looking up the rest from reference TRBV5-1 and TRBJ2-3 gives the full variable domain: KAGVTQTPRYLIKTRGQQVTLSCSPISGHRSVSWYQQTPGQGLQFLFEYFSETQRNKGNFPGRFSGRQFSNSRSEMNVSTLELGDSALYLCASTKREADTQYFGPGTRLTVL.

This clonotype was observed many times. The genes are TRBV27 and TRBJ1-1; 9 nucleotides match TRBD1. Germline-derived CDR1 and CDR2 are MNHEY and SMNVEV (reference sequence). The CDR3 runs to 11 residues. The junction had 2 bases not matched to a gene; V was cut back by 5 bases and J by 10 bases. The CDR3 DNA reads TGTGCCAGCAGTGCGGGACAGGGAGCTTTCTTT. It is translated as CASSAGQGAFF.